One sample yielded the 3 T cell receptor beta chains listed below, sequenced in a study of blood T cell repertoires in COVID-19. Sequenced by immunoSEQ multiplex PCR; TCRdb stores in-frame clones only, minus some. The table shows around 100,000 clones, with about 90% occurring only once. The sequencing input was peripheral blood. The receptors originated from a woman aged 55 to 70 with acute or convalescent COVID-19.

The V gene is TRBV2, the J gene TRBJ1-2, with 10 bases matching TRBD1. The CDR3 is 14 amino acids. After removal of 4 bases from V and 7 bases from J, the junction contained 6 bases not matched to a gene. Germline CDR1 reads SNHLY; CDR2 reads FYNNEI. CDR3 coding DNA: TGTGCCAGCAGTGGGGGACAGGGGAAGAGTGGCTACACCTTC. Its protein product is CASSGGQGKSGYTF.

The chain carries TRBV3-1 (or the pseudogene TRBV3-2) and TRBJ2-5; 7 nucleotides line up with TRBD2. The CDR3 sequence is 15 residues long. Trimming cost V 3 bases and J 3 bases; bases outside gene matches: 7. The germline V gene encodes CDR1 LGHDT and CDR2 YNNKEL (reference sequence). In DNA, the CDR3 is TGTGCCAGCAGCCAGTTTGCGGGAGTGGAAGAGACCCAGTACTTC. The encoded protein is CASSQFAGVEETQYF.

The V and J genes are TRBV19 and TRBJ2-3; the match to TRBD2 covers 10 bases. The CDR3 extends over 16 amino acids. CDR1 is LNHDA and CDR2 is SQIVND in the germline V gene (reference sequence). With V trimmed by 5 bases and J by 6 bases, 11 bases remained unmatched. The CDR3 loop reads CASSLGAGGPGDTQYF. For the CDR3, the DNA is TGTGCCAGTAGTCTGGGAGCGGGAGGGCCTGGGGATACGCAGTATTTT.